This T cell receptor beta chain stems from a study of shared clonotypes between healthy human individuals. Study outcomes and limitations: It was the few donors that limited the genetic and exposure-history diversity represented. Some naive CD4 clonotypes, around 5%, turned up in common across several donors.

Looked up from germline, CDR1 is SEHNR and CDR2 is FQNEAQ (reference sequence). This CDR3 contains 16 residues. V lost 5 bases and J lost 1; bases outside the gene matches: 8. Note on this clone: The antigen is not known.

CD45RO-negative cells were positively selected for CCR7, leaving out terminally differentiated effector memory CD45RA+ cells. Data came from immunoSEQ multiplex PCR; TCRdb stores just in-frame clones and leaves some out. The sample contains about 1.9 million clones, about 94% of which appear only once. The rearrangement joins TRBV7-9 to TRBJ2-7; TRBD2 matches at 10 bases. This sequence originates from a man aged 18 to 30 in good health. Some clones in this sample may be carry-over from other donors' samples. Sequenced input: naive CD8+ T cells from PBMCs. The CDR3 coding sequence is TGTGCCAGCAGCAAGGCTAGCGGGAGACAATCCTACGAGCAGTACTTC. Translating gives CASSKASGRQSYEQYF.